Listed here is a single T cell receptor beta chain. This clonotype appeared a few times. Its antigen target is currently unknown. Base qualities were left out, and no much larger clone turns up one base away. Compared with germline, V lacks 0 bases and J lacks 4 bases; bases without a gene match: 10. There are 18 amino acids in the CDR3, from cysteine to phenylalanine inclusive. The CDR3 DNA has 54 bases and is translated from base 1. CDR1 is given as SGHAT and CDR2 as FQNNGV, both from the germline V gene. The sample comes from a study of blood T cells in healthy people across ages (dated by TCRdb to between 2014 and 2016). Looking at the study overall: In model experiments, template switching captured about one uniquely barcoded TCR beta cDNA molecule for every two T cells. To track age-related changes in TCR beta repertoire diversity, the study relied on deep sequencing normalized with unique cDNA molecular identifiers. The donors were divided into four age groups: young (average approximately 17 years), middle-aged (under 40), aged (approximately 62) and long-lived (82). To avoid experimental bias, donors of different ages were randomly spread across the sequencing lanes. For two donors (one aged 18 to 30 and one aged 80 or older), the study analyzed two additional independent replicas of 1 million unique cDNA reads from the same blood draw. General findings and caveats noted by the study authors: The percentage of naive T cells measured by flow cytometry correlated strongly with observed TCR beta diversity. Because the CMV infection status of the donors was unknown, age-related changes in expanded clonotypes may potentially have been confounded. Compared with the aged group, the long-lived group had more naive CD4+ T cells, fewer expanded clones and increased TCR diversity, suggesting age selection. Estimates of total diversity from one million sequenced T cells were regarded as lower bounds and underestimates. As age increased, observed TCR beta diversity per million T cells dropped in a roughly linear way, and a significant reduction was already evident by age 40. Since profiling was done on bulk unsorted PBMCs, naive and antigen-experienced compartments could not be conclusively compared.

The library was built by means of 5' RACE. Sequencing instrument: Illumina HiSeq 2500. A second PCR of roughly 7 to 12 cycles was performed with a sample-barcoded 5' primer and a J-beta primer mix. A unique molecular identifier was introduced onto each TCR beta cDNA molecule by a template-switch 5' adaptor carrying 12 random nucleotides. Each sample yielded at least 3 million CDR3-containing paired-end reads. All of the RNA was converted into first-strand cDNA using the Mint cDNA synthesis kit, with a TRBC-specific oligonucleotide serving as the primer. Following uracil-DNA glycosylase treatment, a first 18-cycle PCR with universal primers M1SS and BC2_uni_R was performed on all cDNA. The source study handled its data this way. Normalization of each sample was performed by random selection of 1 million high-quality reads, each carrying a distinct molecular identifier. Instead of being binned into consensus sequences, reads with shared molecular identifiers were discarded. MiTCR, with a Q25 quality threshold and the strictest error-elimination algorithm, was used for CDR3 identification, clonotype clustering and error correction. A nonparametric unseen species model using Euler transformation provided a lower-bound estimate of total TCR beta diversity. TCRdb reworked the public reads: Q25 trimming with fastp, MiXCR clone assembly, productive beta chains retained. Under each unique CDR3 protein, matching rows form one entry showing the most common genes and DNA. V and J calls and clone size were set by TCRdb, not the authors. The sample table shows about 760,000 distinct CDR3 sequences, and more than 50% are seen once. The ten largest clones add up to roughly 24% of the sample.

Donors were a few dozen systemically healthy Caucasian individuals from Russia aged roughly 6 to 95 years. Each donor gave about 9.7 milliliters of peripheral blood, drawn into EDTA-treated Vacutainer tubes. Ficoll-Paque density-gradient centrifugation was used to isolate PBMCs, with at least 6.5 million obtained per sample. Total RNA was extracted from PBMCs with Trizol reagent, with at least 5 micrograms obtained per sample. For every donor, an aliquot of PBMCs went through flow cytometry to measure the percentages of naive CD45RAhigh/CD27high T cells. The sample was blood. The chain uses TRBV11-2 and TRBJ2-1; 9 of the junction bases match TRBD2. The source is a man aged 40-55 years in good health. The nucleotide sequence is TGTGCCAGCAGCTTAGAAGGTGGCGGGAGGGCCGGGTACAATGAGCAGTTCTTC. Translated, it gives CASSLEGGGRAGYNEQFF.